The 32 T cell receptor beta chains reported below all come from one sample, sequenced in a study of early T cells in non-severe SARS-CoV-2 infection. Each CDR3 protein gets one entry after TCRdb re-called the 5' RACE reads with MiXCR. The sample has tens of thousands of distinct CDR3 sequences, around 12% seen once. Material: whole blood, obtained at baseline. The receptors were gathered from an adult who was a healthcare worker with PCR-confirmed SARS-CoV-2 infection or an uninfected control (not recorded which).

This clonotype was recorded at least ten times. The chain is built from TRBV29-1 and TRBJ1-4; 9 nucleotides match TRBD1. The CDR3 sequence is 15 residues long. Germline V gene lookup returns CDR1 SQVTM and CDR2 ANQGSEA. V trimming: 0 bases; J trimming: 9 bases; junction bases outside the gene matches: 8. CDR3 in amino acids: CSVEDDRTGAKKLFF. In DNA form, the CDR3 reads TGCAGCGTTGAAGATGACCGGACAGGGGCGAAAAAACTGTTTTTT.

This clonotype was seen a handful of times. The V gene is TRBV4-3, the J gene TRBJ1-6, with 9 bases aligning to TRBD1. Germline V gene sequence: CDR1 LGHNA, CDR2 YSLEER. The CDR3 consists of 16 residues. V shed 0 bases and J 9 bases; nucleotides not matched to a gene: 6. The chain's CDR3 is CASSQDPGQGSSPLHF. The CDR3 nucleotides read TGCGCCAGCAGCCAAGACCCAGGACAGGGGTCTTCACCCCTCCACTTT.

This clonotype was detected only a few times. The chain couples TRBV27 to TRBJ2-7; 11 positions agree with TRBD2. CDR1 is MNHEY and CDR2 is SMNVEV in the germline V gene (reference sequence). CDR3 size: 16 residues. Trimming at V came to 0 bases and at J to 4 bases, leaving 5 bases not matched to a gene. CDR3 nucleotides: TGTGCCAGCAGTTTATCGGTAGCGGGGGGGCGGTACGAGCAGTACTTC. It encodes CASSLSVAGGRYEQYF.

This clonotype was detected only a few times. The rearrangement links TRBV28 to TRBJ1-3; the D is unclear. Trimming left V 6 bases short and J 4 bases short, with 7 bases between. The CDR3 is 12 amino acids. Germline CDR1 is MDHEN and CDR2 is SYDVKM. CDR3 DNA sequence: TGTGCCAGCAGAGCGACAGGAAACACCATATATTTT. This sequence encodes CASRATGNTIYF. Full variable domain (missing parts from reference TRBV28 and TRBJ1-3): DVKVTQSSRYLVKRTGEKVFLECVQDMDHENMFWYRQDPGLGLRLIYFSYDVKMKEKGDIPEGYSVSREKKERFSLILESASTNQTSMYLCASRATGNTIYFGEGSWLTVV.

There are a few counts of this clonotype. This chain links TRBV3-1 with TRBJ2-6, with a tentative D call TRBD1 (6 bases). Germline CDR1 is LGHDT and CDR2 is YNNKEL (reference sequence). The CDR3 covers 18 residues. V was clipped by 1 base and J by 0 bases, with 13 bases between them. CDR3 in DNA: TGTGCCAGCAGCCAAGGGACAGTGAGAGTCTCTGGGGCCAACGTCCTGACTTTC. Translated, it gives CASSQGTVRVSGANVLTF.

J is TRBJ2-5 and V is TRBV10-2; possibly TRBD2 for D (7 bases). V was pared by 4 bases and J by 2 bases, with 14 bases between. The CDR3 spans 15 residues. Germline lookup yields CDR1 WSHSY and CDR2 SAAADI. Written as DNA, the CDR3 is TGCGCCAGCAGTGTCGCGGGGGCCCGTCAAGAGACCCAGTACTTC. This encodes CASSVAGARQETQYF.

In this sample, this clonotype turned up a few times. The chain employs TRBV28 and TRBJ1-1, with D tentatively TRBD1 (6 bases). The ends were cut back, 3 bases at V and 1 base at J, with 9 bases in the middle. Germline values: CDR1 MDHEN, CDR2 SYDVKM. The CDR3 length is 14 residues. In DNA form, the CDR3 reads TGTGCCAGCAGTTTGGTCAGGGGGAACACTGAAGCTTTCTTT. Protein: CASSLVRGNTEAFF.

This clonotype was counted a few times. V and J are TRBV28 and TRBJ1-1; D unclear. The CDR3 covers 15 residues. From germline, CDR1 is MDHEN and CDR2 SYDVKM. V was cut by 2 bases and J by 11 bases, with 21 bases left in between. The CDR3 spells CASSLRPPLPSRAFF. CDR3 bases: TGTGCCAGCAGTTTAAGGCCTCCCCTCCCCTCGCGCGCTTTCTTT.

Ten or more counts support this clonotype. The V gene is TRBV7-2, the J gene TRBJ2-5; no definite D call. V lost 2 bases to trimming and J lost 5 bases, with 15 bases between them. Germline V lookup: CDR1 SGHTA, CDR2 FQGNSA. The CDR3 totals 15 residues. In DNA, the CDR3 is TGTGCCAGCAGCTTAAGTTCCCGACCCCGGGAGACCCAGTACTTC. It is translated as CASSLSSRPRETQYF.

The chain has TRBV6-1 and TRBJ2-5, with a weak D call TRBD2 (5 bases). Deletions cut 4 bases from V and 7 bases from J, with 13 bases between. The CDR3 is 13 amino acids. Germline lookup yields CDR1 MNHNS and CDR2 SASEGT. CDR3 coding DNA: TGTGCCAGCAGTGGACGGAGTCGGGGGACCCAGTACTTC. Translating it yields CASSGRSRGTQYF.

The J gene is TRBJ1-1, the V gene TRBV29-1; D is undetermined. The CDR3 is made up of 13 amino acids. Trimming stripped 6 bases from V and 0 bases from J, with 11 bases between. Germline V lookup: CDR1 SQVTM, CDR2 ANQGSEA. The DNA of the CDR3 is TGCAGCGTGGCCACCCTCATGAACACTGAAGCTTTCTTT. Protein: CSVATLMNTEAFF.

In its sample, this clonotype was seen a few times. This rearrangement joins TRBV10-2 to TRBJ2-3, with 10 bases fitting TRBD2. The ends lost 7 bases at V and 5 bases at J; junction bases unmatched: 12. The CDR3 sequence is 16 residues long. In germline, CDR1 is WSHSY, CDR2 SAAADI. CDR3 residues: CASTGGLAGEEDTQYF. Written as DNA, the CDR3 is TGCGCCAGCACCGGAGGGCTAGCGGGGGAAGAAGATACGCAGTATTTT.

This clonotype was found a few times. This chain connects TRBV5-1 to TRBJ1-1, with D hard to call. V dropped 0 bases and J dropped 2 bases, with 5 bases sitting between them. Germline V gene data show CDR1 as SGHRS and CDR2 as YFSETQ. This CDR3 is built from 13 residues. This CDR3 is CASSLEGNTEAFF. Written as DNA, the CDR3 is TGCGCCAGCAGCTTGGAGGGCAACACTGAAGCTTTCTTT.

This clonotype was picked up many times. The J gene is TRBJ1-2, the V gene TRBV4-1, with TRBD1 identical over 11 bases. CDR1 and CDR2 (germline): MGHRA, YSYEKL. J lost 2 bases, V lost 2 bases, and 10 bases had no gene match. CDR3 length: 18 residues. The CDR3: CASSQRTGGAGINYGYTF. Here the CDR3 DNA reads TGCGCCAGCAGCCAACGGACAGGGGGCGCGGGTATAAACTATGGCTACACCTTC.

This chain links TRBV3-1 with TRBJ2-7; 9 bases align to TRBD1. This CDR3 spans 16 amino acids. V was pared by 4 bases and J by 0 bases, with 7 bases of the junction left unmatched. CDR1 LGHDT and CDR2 YNNKEL come from the germline V gene (reference sequence). The CDR3 loop reads CASSPYRGLSSYEQYF. Here the CDR3 DNA reads TGTGCCAGCAGCCCTTACAGGGGGCTCAGCTCCTACGAGCAGTACTTC.

This clonotype has at least ten counts. In DNA form, the CDR3 reads TGTGCCAGCAGCTTAGTAGGGGGGGCGCGGAGGAACACTGAAGCTTTCTTT. Residues: CASSLVGGARRNTEAFF. This sequence joins TRBV13 and TRBJ1-1, with D tentatively TRBD1 (6 bases). CDR3 length: 17 amino acids. Between the trimmed V and J ends, which lost 1 base and 1 base, there was a span of 16 bases. Looked up from germline, CDR1 is PRHDT and CDR2 is FYEKMQ (reference sequence).

The rearrangement joins TRBV5-4 to TRBJ2-4; TRBD1 is a possible D gene (6 bases). Deletions cut 5 bases from V and 0 bases from J, with 15 bases between. The CDR3 runs to 16 residues. The germline V gene has CDR1 SGHNT and CDR2 YYREEE (reference sequence). The CDR3 region has the DNA TGTGCCAGCAGTCCCCCCGGGACACAAGCCAAAAACATTCAGTACTTC. Translating gives CASSPPGTQAKNIQYF.

This clonotype has just a few counts. J is TRBJ1-6 and V is TRBV2; 8 bases are shared with TRBD1. The CDR3 covers 14 residues. After removal of 6 bases from V and 7 bases from J, the junction contained 5 bases not matched to a gene. CDR1 and CDR2 (germline): SNHLY, FYNNEI. The DNA for the CDR3 is TGTGCCAGCAGGGGGACAGGTGGGAATTCACCCCTCCACTTT. Residues: CASRGTGGNSPLHF.

This clonotype was seen many times. The rearrangement joins TRBV20-1 to TRBJ1-2; tentatively, D is TRBD1 (5 bases). V was trimmed by 0 bases and J by 12 bases, leaving 20 bases between them. The CDR3 has 14 amino acids. Germline assignment: CDR1 DFQATT and CDR2 SNEGSKA (reference sequence). This CDR3 reads CSARDGRWGVGHTF. As DNA, the CDR3 is TGCAGTGCTAGAGATGGTCGGTGGGGGGTCGGCCACACCTTC.

The CDR3 coding sequence is TGTGCCAGCAGGGGAGGGGTTCCTCCCTACGAGCAGTACTTC. Encoded protein: CASRGGVPPYEQYF. V usage is TRBV28 and J usage is TRBJ2-7; TRBD2 matches at 7 bases. CDR3 size: 14 residues. In germline, CDR1 is MDHEN, CDR2 SYDVKM. V was clipped by 6 bases and J by 2 bases; unmatched bases: 7.

Ten or more counts support this clonotype. The gene calls are TRBV3-1 and TRBJ2-3, with 9 bases aligning to TRBD2. V gave up 4 bases and J gave up 5 bases; unmatched junction bases: 7. This CDR3 region has 15 residues. Per the germline V gene, CDR1 is LGHDT and CDR2 is YNNKEL (reference sequence). The CDR3 DNA sequence: TGTGCCAGCAGCCCACAATTTAGCGGGAGAGATACGCAGTATTTT. Amino acids: CASSPQFSGRDTQYF.

The chain uses TRBV7-2 and TRBJ2-3; weak D call: TRBD1 (6 bases). CDR3 size: 13 residues. Germline V lookup: CDR1 SGHTA, CDR2 FQGNSA. V was shortened by 5 bases and J by 6 bases, with 12 bases between the two germline ends. For the CDR3, the DNA is TGTGCCAGCAGCCCCAACAGGGTTGATACGCAGTATTTT. This gives the protein CASSPNRVDTQYF.

This chain joins TRBV10-1 and TRBJ2-3; maybe TRBD2 (7 bases). The CDR3 length is 16 residues. CDR1 WNHNN and CDR2 SYGVQD come from the germline V gene (reference sequence). With 1 base removed from V and 3 bases from J, the gap between germline ends came to 14 bases. The CDR3 sequence is CASSEWGGLDTDTQYF. The CDR3, as DNA: TGCGCCAGCAGTGAGTGGGGGGGCCTAGATACAGATACGCAGTATTTT.

The genes are TRBV2 and TRBJ2-4; 9 bases align to TRBD1. Germline assignment: CDR1 SNHLY and CDR2 FYNNEI. This CDR3 spans 15 amino acids. Trimming took 5 bases from V and 5 from J; bases not matched to a gene: 7. The CDR3 sequence is CASSLGTGPQNIQYF. CDR3 nucleotides: TGTGCCAGCAGTTTAGGGACAGGGCCCCAAAACATTCAGTACTTC.

In its sample, this clonotype was seen a few times. The chain couples TRBV24-1 to TRBJ1-4; 8 positions match TRBD1. V was pared by 7 bases and J by 4 bases, with 4 bases of the junction left unmatched. From germline, CDR1 is KGHDR and CDR2 SFDVKD. CDR3 length: 14 amino acids. CDR3 bases: TGTGCCACCAGGCGGGACAGGCATAATGAAAAACTGTTTTTT. It is translated as CATRRDRHNEKLFF.

This clonotype was picked up a small number of times. The chain carries TRBV20-1 and TRBJ2-7, with D possibly called TRBD1 or TRBD2 (5 bases each). This CDR3 is 12 amino acids long. CDR1 and CDR2 from the germline V gene are DFQATT and SNEGSKA (reference sequence). V lost 4 bases, J lost 0 bases, and 7 bases lay in between. The CDR3 DNA is TGCAGTGCTACTGGGACCTCCTACGAGCAGTACTTC. The encoded protein is CSATGTSYEQYF.

The chain carries TRBV6-5 and TRBJ1-6; perhaps TRBD1 as D (6 bases). The germline CDR1 and CDR2 sequences are MNHEY and SVGAGI. The CDR3 consists of 15 residues. Trimming took 6 bases from V and 7 from J, leaving 16 bases between them. The CDR3 DNA sequence: TGTGCCAGCAGCATTACCGGGACAACCAATTCACCCCTCCACTTT. This codes for CASSITGTTNSPLHF.

This clonotype showed up many times. V usage is TRBV24-1 and J usage is TRBJ2-7, with D maybe TRBD2 (6 bases). The CDR3 sequence is 13 residues long. The ends were cut back, 3 bases at V and 4 bases at J, with 9 bases in the middle. Germline assignment: CDR1 KGHDR and CDR2 SFDVKD. Here the CDR3 DNA reads TGTGCCACCAGTGATGGTGGGGGGTACGAGCAGTACTTC. It translates to CATSDGGGYEQYF.

V gene TRBV18 combines with J gene TRBJ1-3; perhaps TRBD1 as D (6 bases). Trimming took 3 bases from V and 0 from J, leaving 15 bases between them. Germline-derived CDR1 and CDR2 are KGHSH and LQKENI. The CDR3 has 17 residues. The CDR3 spells CASSPFDRTNSGNTIYF. CDR3 bases: TGTGCCAGCTCACCCTTCGACAGGACGAACTCTGGAAACACCATATATTTT.

V and J are TRBV5-1 and TRBJ2-7; 7 nucleotides match TRBD2. The V segment lost 2 bases and the J segment 6 bases; nucleotides outside the gene matches: 2. The germline V gene encodes CDR1 SGHRS and CDR2 YFSETQ. This CDR3 has 12 amino acids. The CDR3: CASSFSGGEQYF. The DNA for the CDR3 is TGCGCCAGCAGCTTCTCGGGGGGCGAGCAGTACTTC.

This sequence joins TRBV5-1 and TRBJ1-2, with 9 nucleotides matching TRBD1. This CDR3 comprises 14 residues. The germline V gene has CDR1 SGHRS and CDR2 YFSETQ. The V gene end was trimmed by 2 bases and the J gene end by 6 bases; junction bases not matched to a gene: 5. The CDR3 sequence: CASSFSRDRDGYTF. DNA for the CDR3: TGCGCCAGCAGCTTTTCCCGGGACAGGGATGGCTACACCTTC. The variable domain in full, completed from reference TRBV5-1 and TRBJ1-2, reads KAGVTQTPRYLIKTRGQQVTLSCSPISGHRSVSWYQQTPGQGLQFLFEYFSETQRNKGNFPGRFSGRQFSNSRSEMNVSTLELGDSALYLCASSFSRDRDGYTFGSGTRLTVV.

The rearrangement uses TRBV4-1 and TRBJ2-5; D might be TRBD2 (7 bases). The CDR3 is 15 amino acids. The germline gives CDR1 MGHRA, CDR2 YSYEKL. The V end was cut by 4 bases, the J end by 5 bases, with 17 bases between. CDR3 amino acids: CASSLVGGASETQYF. The DNA of the CDR3 is TGCGCCAGCAGCCTCGTAGGGGGGGCTAGTGAGACCCAGTACTTC.